The 10 T cell receptor beta chains below all came from one sample that was sequenced in a study of cytomegalovirus exposure and HLA in healthy donors. The PCR employed 60 Vbeta primers together with 13 Jbeta primers. Method: immunoSEQ multiplex PCR; TCRdb's copy keeps in-frame clones and lacks some. The table records about 150,000 clones, around 75% of them present only once. The material sequenced was PBMCs. These receptors came from a middle-aged woman in good health and CMV-seronegative.

The genes are TRBV30 and TRBJ1-1, with 8 nucleotides matching TRBD1. The germline V gene encodes CDR1 GTSNPN and CDR2 SVGIG (reference sequence). V trimming: 6 bases; J trimming: 11 bases; junction bases outside the gene matches: 8. The CDR3 sequence is 11 residues long. The CDR3 DNA reads TGTGCCTGTGACCCCGGACAGGGTGCTTTCTTT. Translating it yields CACDPGQGAFF.

The V gene is TRBV11-2, the J gene TRBJ1-2, with 9 bases that match TRBD1. The germline gives CDR1 SGHAT, CDR2 FQNNGV. The CDR3 length is 15 residues. The V gene end was trimmed by 2 bases and the J gene end by 6 bases; junction bases not matched to a gene: 7. CDR3 nucleotides: TGTGCCAGCAGCTTACCTTGGACAGGGGAAAATGGCTACACCTTC. It encodes CASSLPWTGENGYTF. Drawing the rest from reference TRBV11-2 and TRBJ1-2, the complete variable domain is EAGVAQSPRYKIIEKRQSVAFWCNPISGHATLYWYQQILGQGPKLLIQFQNNGVVDDSQLPKDRFSAERLKGVDSTLKIQPAKLEDSAVYLCASSLPWTGENGYTFGSGTRLTVV.

This sequence joins TRBV6-1 and TRBJ2-7; no firm D call. V was pared by 3 bases and J by 5 bases, with 5 bases between. This CDR3 is 11 amino acids long. Per germline, CDR1 MNHNS and CDR2 SASEGT. CDR3 bases: TGTGCCAGCAGTGACACTGACGAGCAGTACTTC. Its translation: CASSDTDEQYF.

Turning to this clone: Germline and junction disagree at one end, which may indicate a read error. The chain joins TRBV29-1 to TRBJ2-5, with 10 bases fitting TRBD2. Germline V gene data show CDR1 as SQVTM and CDR2 as ANQGSEA. This CDR3 contains 15 residues. Written as DNA, the CDR3 is TGCAGCGTACGGACTAGCGGTGGATGGCAAGAGGCCCAGTACTTC. Translating it yields CSVRTSGGWQEAQYF.

This clone has a handful of counts. The genes are TRBV6-5 and TRBJ1-1; D remains ambiguous. The CDR3 has 14 amino acids. Germline assignment: CDR1 MNHEY and CDR2 SVGAGI. Trimming cost V 2 bases and J 11 bases, with 18 bases left between them. The CDR3 sequence is CASSYNLISGLAFF. In DNA form, the CDR3 reads TGTGCCAGCAGTTACAATCTAATTTCCGGGTTGGCTTTCTTT.

V gene TRBV7-9 combines with J gene TRBJ2-1, with TRBD1 identical over 10 bases. Trimming took 1 base from V and 2 from J; bases not matched to a gene: 2. The CDR3 runs to 16 residues. CDR1 SEHNR and CDR2 FQNEAQ come from the germline V gene (reference sequence). CDR3 residues: CASSLETGGPYNEQFF. CDR3 coding DNA: TGTGCCAGCAGCTTAGAGACAGGGGGCCCCTACAATGAGCAGTTCTTC.

This chain links TRBV5-1 with TRBJ2-1, with a weak D call TRBD1 (6 bases). Trimming pared 0 bases from V and 0 bases from J, leaving 13 bases between. CDR1 is SGHRS, CDR2 YFSETQ, per germline. This CDR3 is built from 17 residues. The CDR3 loop reads CASSLGAQGRSYNEQFF. In DNA form, the CDR3 reads TGCGCCAGCAGCTTGGGGGCCCAGGGGCGCTCCTACAATGAGCAGTTCTTC.

The chain recombines TRBV5-1 with TRBJ2-3, with TRBD2 matching over 11 bases. V trimming: 3 bases; J trimming: 1 base; junction bases outside the gene matches: 7. The CDR3 runs 17 residues. CDR1 is SGHRS and CDR2 is YFSETQ in the germline V gene. CDR3 coding DNA: TGCGCCAGCAGCTGGGGAACTAGCGGGGGACGCACAGATACGCAGTATTTT. Protein: CASSWGTSGGRTDTQYF.

This chain joins TRBV25-1 and TRBJ2-7; 7 bases map to TRBD1. After removal of 0 bases from V and 2 bases from J, the junction contained 10 bases not matched to a gene. The germline V gene encodes CDR1 MGHDK and CDR2 SYGVNS. The CDR3 contains 17 residues. DNA for the CDR3: TGTGCCAGCAGTGAATACGAGGGGGCGATTTCCCCCTACGAGCAGTACTTC. Translated: CASSEYEGAISPYEQYF.

This clone has a handful of counts. The J gene is TRBJ1-4, the V gene TRBV5-1, with TRBD1 matching 9 bases. Germline V gene data show CDR1 as SGHRS and CDR2 as YFSETQ. V was pared by 0 bases and J by 10 bases, with 13 bases of the junction left unmatched. CDR3 length equals 17 residues. In DNA, the CDR3 is TGCGCCAGCAGCTTGGAGTTTACGGGACAGGGTCTAGGAAAACTGTTTTTT. It encodes CASSLEFTGQGLGKLFF.